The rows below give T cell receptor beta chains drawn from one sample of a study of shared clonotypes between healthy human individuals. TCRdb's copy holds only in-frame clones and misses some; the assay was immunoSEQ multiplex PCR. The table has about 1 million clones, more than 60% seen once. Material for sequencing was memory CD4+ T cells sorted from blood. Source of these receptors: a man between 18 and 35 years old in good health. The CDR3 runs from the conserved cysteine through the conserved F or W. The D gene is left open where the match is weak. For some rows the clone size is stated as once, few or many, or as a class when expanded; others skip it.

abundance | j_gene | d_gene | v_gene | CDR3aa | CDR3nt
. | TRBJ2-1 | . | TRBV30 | CACGPSASPREFF | TGTGCCTGCGGGCCAAGCGCGAGTCCTCGAGAGTTCTTC
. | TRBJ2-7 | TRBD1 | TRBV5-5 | CASSRLNQPLSGTGVYEQYF | TGTGCCAGCAGCCGATTGAACCAACCACTATCCGGGACAGGGGTCTACGAGCAGTACTTC
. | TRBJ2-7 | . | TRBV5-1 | CASKQGPGAYEQYF | TGCGCCAGTAAGCAGGGACCGGGGGCCTACGAGCAGTACTTC
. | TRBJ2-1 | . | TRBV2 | CASSRDSQARNEQFF | TGTGCCAGCAGCCGGGACTCTCAAGCCCGCAATGAGCAGTTCTTC
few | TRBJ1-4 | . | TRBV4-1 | CASSQVGQSNEKLFF | TGCGCCAGCAGCCAAGTCGGACAGTCTAATGAAAAACTGTTTTTT
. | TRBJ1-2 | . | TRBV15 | CATSGAVPSYGYTF | TGTGCCACCAGCGGGGCCGTACCTAGCTATGGCTACACCTTC
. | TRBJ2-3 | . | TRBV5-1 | CASAETPRADITDTQYF | TGCGCCAGCGCTGAAACTCCCAGGGCCGACATAACAGATACGCAGTATTTT
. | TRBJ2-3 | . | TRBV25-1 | CASSASRNPDTQYF | TGTGCCAGCAGTGCCTCGAGGAATCCGGATACGCAGTATTTT
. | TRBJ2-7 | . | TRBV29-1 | CSVEGTGAGDIYEQYF | TGCAGCGTTGAAGGGACGGGGGCAGGGGATATTTACGAGCAGTACTTC
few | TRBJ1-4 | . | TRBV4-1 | CASSPELRQTGEKLFF | TGCGCCAGCAGCCCTGAGTTGAGACAGACTGGGGAAAAACTGTTTTTT
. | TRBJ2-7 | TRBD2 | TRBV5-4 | CASSPAARGGNYEQYF | TGTGCCAGCAGCCCAGCCGCGCGGGGGGGAAACTACGAGCAGTACTTC
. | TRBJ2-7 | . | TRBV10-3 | CAISGSGFYEQYF | TGTGCCATCAGTGGAAGTGGATTCTACGAGCAGTACTTC
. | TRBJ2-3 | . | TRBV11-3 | CASSSGGSTDTQYF | TGTGCCAGCAGCTCCGGTGGTAGCACAGATACGCAGTATTTT
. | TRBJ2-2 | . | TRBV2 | CASSDSRVGSGELFF | TGTGCCAGCAGTGATAGCAGGGTAGGCTCCGGGGAGCTGTTTTTT
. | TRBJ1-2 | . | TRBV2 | CASRGDTGGYTF | TGTGCCAGCAGGGGGGACACAGGAGGCTACACCTTC
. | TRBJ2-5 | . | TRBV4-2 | CASSLGNGGGTQYF | TGTGCCAGCAGCCTTGGGAACGGAGGGGGGACCCAGTACTTC
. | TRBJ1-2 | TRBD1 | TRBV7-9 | CASSPRDSNNYGYTF | TGTGCCAGCAGCCCACGGGACAGCAATAACTATGGCTACACCTTC
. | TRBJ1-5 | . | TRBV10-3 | CAISESREGQPQHF | TGTGCCATCAGTGAGTCGAGGGAAGGTCAGCCCCAGCATTTT
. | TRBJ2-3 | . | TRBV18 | CASSRGTSTDTQYF | TGTGCCAGCTCACGGGGGACTAGCACAGATACGCAGTATTTT
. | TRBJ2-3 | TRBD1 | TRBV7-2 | CASSLGGTVTTDTQYF | TGTGCCAGCAGCTTAGGGGGGACAGTGACTACAGATACGCAGTATTTT
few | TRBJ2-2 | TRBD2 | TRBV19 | CASRITSGRLRELFF | TGTGCCAGTAGGATAACTAGCGGGAGGTTGAGGGAGCTGTTTTTT
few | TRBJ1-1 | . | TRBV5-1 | CASRDQGMNTEAFF | TGCGCCAGCAGGGATCAGGGTATGAACACTGAAGCTTTCTTT
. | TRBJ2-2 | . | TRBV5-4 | CASSLNWEMSAGELFF | TGTGCCAGCAGCTTAAATTGGGAGATGAGCGCCGGGGAGCTGTTTTTT
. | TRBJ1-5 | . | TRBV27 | CASSFERVGYSNQPQHF | TGTGCCAGCAGTTTCGAAAGAGTAGGATATAGCAATCAGCCCCAGCATTTT
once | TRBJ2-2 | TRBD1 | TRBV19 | CASSGTGGFGELFF | TGTGCCAGTAGCGGGACAGGGGGATTCGGGGAGCTGTTTTTT
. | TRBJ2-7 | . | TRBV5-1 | CASSLGSGLSLYEQYF | TGCGCCAGCAGCTTGGGCTCTGGCTTGAGTCTTTACGAGCAGTACTTC
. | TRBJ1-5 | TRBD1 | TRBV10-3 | CAISESATGSNQPQHF | TGTGCCATCAGTGAGTCGGCGACAGGGAGCAATCAGCCCCAGCATTTT
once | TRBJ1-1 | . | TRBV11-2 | CASSLVSGVTNTEAFF | TGTGCCAGCAGCTTAGTATCTGGGGTTACAAACACTGAAGCTTTCTTT
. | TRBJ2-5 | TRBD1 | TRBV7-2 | CASSSDRGETQYF | TGTGCCAGCAGCTCTGACAGGGGAGAGACCCAGTACTTC
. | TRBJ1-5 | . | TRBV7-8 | CASTPGGGHGQPQHF | TGTGCCAGCACCCCAGGCGGGGGGCACGGGCAGCCCCAGCATTTT
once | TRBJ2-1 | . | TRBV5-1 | CASSLLNEQFF | TGCGCCAGCAGTCTCCTCAATGAGCAGTTCTTC
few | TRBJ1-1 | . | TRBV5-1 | CASSSRVSEAFF | TGCGCCAGCAGCTCCAGGGTGAGTGAAGCTTTCTTT
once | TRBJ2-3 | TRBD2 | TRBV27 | CASSSIFSTSGSTDTQYF | TGTGCCAGCAGTTCCATCTTTTCGACTAGCGGTAGCACAGATACGCAGTATTTT
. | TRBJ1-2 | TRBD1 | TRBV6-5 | CASGTGGSYGYTF | TGTGCCAGCGGTACAGGGGGTAGCTATGGCTACACCTTC
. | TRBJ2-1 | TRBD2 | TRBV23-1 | CATLTSHPYRWSSYNEQFF | TGCGCCACCCTGACTAGCCACCCGTATCGGTGGAGCTCCTACAATGAGCAGTTCTTC
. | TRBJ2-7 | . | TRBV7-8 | CASSSAYEQYF | TGTGCCAGCAGCTCTGCCTACGAGCAGTACTTC
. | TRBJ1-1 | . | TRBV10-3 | CAISDGDPEAFF | TGTGCCATCAGTGATGGGGACCCTGAAGCTTTCTTT
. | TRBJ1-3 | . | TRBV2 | CASRGSGNTIYF | TGTGCCAGCAGGGGGTCTGGAAACACCATATATTTT
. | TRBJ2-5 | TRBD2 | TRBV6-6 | CASSYRGVQETQYF | TGTGCCAGCAGTTACCGGGGGGTCCAAGAGACCCAGTACTTC
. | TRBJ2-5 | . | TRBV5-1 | CASSLGTVRQETQYF | TGCGCCAGCAGCTTGGGAACGGTTCGGCAAGAGACCCAGTACTTC
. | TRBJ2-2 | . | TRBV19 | CATLGGAYTGELFF | TGTGCCACCTTGGGGGGGGCTTACACCGGGGAGCTGTTTTTT
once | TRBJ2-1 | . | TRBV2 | CASKRVSINEQFF | TGTGCCAGCAAAAGGGTTTCCATCAATGAGCAGTTCTTC
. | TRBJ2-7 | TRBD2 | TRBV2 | CAIPSSGRSSYEQYF | TGTGCCATTCCTTCTAGCGGGAGGAGCTCCTACGAGCAGTACTTC
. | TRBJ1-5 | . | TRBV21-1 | CASLDTKPPRYNQPQHF | TGTGCCAGCTTGGACACTAAGCCGCCTAGATACAATCAGCCCCAGCATTTT
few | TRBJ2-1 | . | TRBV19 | CASSVVGGRSNEQFF | TGTGCCAGTAGTGTGGTGGGGGGCCGTTCCAATGAGCAGTTCTTC